The rows below give T cell receptor beta chains drawn from one sample of a study of blood T cell repertoires in COVID-19. Clones were read by immunoSEQ multiplex PCR, and TCRdb kept only the in-frame ones, dropping some. The sample comprises a few hundred thousand clones, approximately 90% of which are singletons, and about 1.7% rests with the top ten. Source material: PBMCs or T cells enriched from blood (not recorded which). The receptor source for this set is a man in his forties or fifties who had recovered from COVID-19. Both conserved end residues are part of each CDR3.

>TRBV19|TRBJ1-1
CASTGGRRPVNTEAFF
>TRBV27|TRBJ1-6
CASSQTGGGSPLHF
>TRBV6-1|TRBJ2-5
CASSGRRDRGSLATQYF
>TRBV7-2|TRBJ1-2
CASSLKAQSYGYTF
>TRBV15|TRBJ2-6
CATSRDRYSGANVLTF
>TRBV20-1|TRBJ1-1
CAGQGVTEAFF
>TRBV7-3|TRBJ1-1
CASLEQPNTEAFF
>TRBV27|TRBJ1-6
CASSPQGQHNSPLHF
>TRBV12-5|TRBJ2-7
CASGLRLAGDEQYF
>TRBV6-5|TRBJ2-7
CASSHLDRVAYEQYF
>TRBV5-1|TRBJ1-3
CASSLDAGGSGNTIYF
>TRBV2|TRBJ1-1
CASRKWDRDTEAFF
>TRBV2|TRBJ2-3
CASRRLASATDTQYF
>TRBV12-3/TRBV12-4|TRBJ1-2
CASGGQGDYGYTF
>TRBV5-1|TRBJ2-3
CASLADSSTDTQYF
>TRBV7-9|TRBJ2-7
CASRLGWQGATEQYF
>TRBV24-1|TRBJ2-2
CATSDPGVGAGIAGELFF
>TRBV6-1|TRBJ1-5
CASSGTGQGLYQPQHF
>TRBV4-3|TRBJ2-3
CASSPASGGGRDTQYF
>TRBV10-1|TRBJ2-6
CASSESGQASGSGANVLTF
>TRBV30|TRBJ2-5
CAWSYQGWETQYF
>TRBV12-2|TRBJ2-3
CASPLPLATDTQYF
>TRBV27|TRBJ2-1
CASSRQGQYYNEQFF
>TRBV30|TRBJ1-1
CAWSVRENTEAFF
>TRBV19|TRBJ1-5
CASTGGLGMGNQPQHF
>TRBV29-1|TRBJ1-1
CSVDTVTEAFF
>TRBV5-1|TRBJ1-4
CASSAGTADEKLFF